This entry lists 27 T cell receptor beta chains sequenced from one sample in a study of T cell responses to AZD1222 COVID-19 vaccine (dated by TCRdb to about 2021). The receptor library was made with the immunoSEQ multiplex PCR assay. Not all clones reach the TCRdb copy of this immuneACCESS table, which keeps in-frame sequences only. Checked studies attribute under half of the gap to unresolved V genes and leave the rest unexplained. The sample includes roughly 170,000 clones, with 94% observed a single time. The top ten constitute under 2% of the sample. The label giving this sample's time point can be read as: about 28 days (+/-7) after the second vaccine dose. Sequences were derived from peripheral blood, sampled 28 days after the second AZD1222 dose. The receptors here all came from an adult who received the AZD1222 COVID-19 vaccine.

CDR3 sequence: CASSLSTGGYTF. The CDR3 DNA sequence: TGTGCCAGTAGTCTGTCAACGGGGGGCTACACCTTC. The chain joins TRBV19 to TRBJ1-2; D unresolved. Germline CDR1 reads LNHDA; CDR2 reads SQIVND (reference sequence). The V gene lost 5 bases and the J gene lost 8 bases, with 12 bases spanning the gap. The CDR3 is made up of 12 amino acids.

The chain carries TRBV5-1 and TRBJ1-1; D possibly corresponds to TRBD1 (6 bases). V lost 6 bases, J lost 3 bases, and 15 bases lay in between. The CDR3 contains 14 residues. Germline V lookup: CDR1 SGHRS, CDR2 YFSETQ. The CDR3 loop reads CASTLGGRDTEAFF. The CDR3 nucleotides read TGCGCCAGCACTCTGGGGGGGCGGGACACTGAAGCTTTCTTT.

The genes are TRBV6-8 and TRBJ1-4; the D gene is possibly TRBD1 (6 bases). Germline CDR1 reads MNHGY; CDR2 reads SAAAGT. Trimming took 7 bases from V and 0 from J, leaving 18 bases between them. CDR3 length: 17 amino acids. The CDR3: CASMMDRGDATNEKLFF. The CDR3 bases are TGTGCCAGCATGATGGACAGAGGAGACGCAACTAATGAAAAACTGTTTTTT.

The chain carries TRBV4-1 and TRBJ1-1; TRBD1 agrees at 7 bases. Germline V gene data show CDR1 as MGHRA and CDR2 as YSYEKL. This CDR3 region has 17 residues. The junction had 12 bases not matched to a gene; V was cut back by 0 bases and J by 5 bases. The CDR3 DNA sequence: TGCGCCAGCAGCCAAGATCCGAGGGTAAGGGGGCCGACTGAAGCTTTCTTT. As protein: CASSQDPRVRGPTEAFF.

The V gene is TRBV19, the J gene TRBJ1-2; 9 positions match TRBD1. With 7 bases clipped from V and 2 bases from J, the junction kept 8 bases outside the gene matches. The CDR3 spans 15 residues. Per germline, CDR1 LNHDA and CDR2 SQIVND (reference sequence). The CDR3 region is CASTSDRGKNYGYTF. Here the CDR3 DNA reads TGTGCCAGTACCTCGGACAGGGGCAAGAACTATGGCTACACCTTC.

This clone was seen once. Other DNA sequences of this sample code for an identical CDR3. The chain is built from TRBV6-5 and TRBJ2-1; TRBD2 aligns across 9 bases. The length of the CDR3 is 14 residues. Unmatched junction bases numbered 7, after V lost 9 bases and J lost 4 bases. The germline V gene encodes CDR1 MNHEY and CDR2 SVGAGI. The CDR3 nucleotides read TGTGCCAGTTCCCGTAGCGGGAGTTACAATGAGCAGTTCTTC. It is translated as CASSRSGSYNEQFF.

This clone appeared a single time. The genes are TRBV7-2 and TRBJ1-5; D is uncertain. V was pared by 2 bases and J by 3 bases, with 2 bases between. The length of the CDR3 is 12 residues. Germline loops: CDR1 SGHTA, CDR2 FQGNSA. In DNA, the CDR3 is TGTGCCAGCAGCTTATACAATCAGCCCCAGCATTTT. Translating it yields CASSLYNQPQHF. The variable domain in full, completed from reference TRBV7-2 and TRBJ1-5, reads GAGVSQSPSNKVTEKGKDVELRCDPISGHTALYWYRQSLGQGLEFLIYFQGNSAPDKSGLPSDRFSAERTGGSVSTLTIQRTQQEDSAVYLCASSLYNQPQHFGDGTRLSIL.

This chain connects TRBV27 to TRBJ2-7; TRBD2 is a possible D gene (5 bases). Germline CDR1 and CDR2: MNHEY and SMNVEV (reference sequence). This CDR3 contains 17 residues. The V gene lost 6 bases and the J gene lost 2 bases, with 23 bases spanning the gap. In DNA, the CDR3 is TGTGCCAGCAGCCCAAGGACTGACATCTTAACAACCTACGAGCAGTACTTC. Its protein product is CASSPRTDILTTYEQYF.

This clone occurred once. The CDR3 spells CASSPIDRVNYGYTF. CDR3 DNA: TGTGCCAGCAGTCCCATCGACAGGGTGAACTATGGCTACACCTTC. The chain joins TRBV6-5 to TRBJ1-2, with 7 bases aligning to TRBD1. There are 15 residues in the CDR3. J lost 2 bases, V lost 5 bases, and 8 bases had no gene match. Germline CDR1 and CDR2: MNHEY and SVGAGI.

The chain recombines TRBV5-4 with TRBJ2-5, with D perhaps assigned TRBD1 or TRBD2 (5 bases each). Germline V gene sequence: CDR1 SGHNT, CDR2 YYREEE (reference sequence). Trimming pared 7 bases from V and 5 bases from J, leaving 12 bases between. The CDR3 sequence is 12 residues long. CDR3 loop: CASRSEGETQYF. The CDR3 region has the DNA TGTGCCAGCCGGAGCGAGGGGGAGACCCAGTACTTC.

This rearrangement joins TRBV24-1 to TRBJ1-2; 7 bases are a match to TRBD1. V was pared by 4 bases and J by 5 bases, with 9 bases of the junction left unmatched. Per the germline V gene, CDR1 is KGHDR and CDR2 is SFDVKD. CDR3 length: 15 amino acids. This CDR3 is CATSEGGQGDYGYTF. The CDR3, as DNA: TGTGCCACCAGTGAAGGGGGGCAGGGGGATTATGGCTACACCTTC.

This chain's CDR3 is CASSSEGAGTYEQYF. For the CDR3, the DNA is TGTGCCAGTAGTAGTGAAGGGGCGGGGACCTACGAGCAGTACTTC. The V and J genes are TRBV19 and TRBJ2-7; tentative D call: TRBD2 (6 bases). Germline values: CDR1 LNHDA, CDR2 SQIVND (reference sequence). Trimming took 4 bases from V and 2 from J, leaving 15 bases between them. The CDR3 has 15 amino acids. Combining the CDR3 with reference TRBV19 and TRBJ2-7 gives the whole variable domain DGGITQSPKYLFRKEGQNVTLSCEQNLNHDAMYWYRQDPGQGLRLIYYSQIVNDFQKGDIAEGYSVSREKKESFPLTVTSAQKNPTAFYLCASSSEGAGTYEQYFGPGTRLTVT.

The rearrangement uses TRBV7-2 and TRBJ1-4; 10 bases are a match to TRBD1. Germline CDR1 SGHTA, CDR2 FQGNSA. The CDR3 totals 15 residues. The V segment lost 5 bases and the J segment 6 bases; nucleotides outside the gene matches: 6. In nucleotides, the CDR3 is TGTGCCAGCAGCATAAGGACAGGGGGTGATGAAAAACTGTTTTTT. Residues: CASSIRTGGDEKLFF. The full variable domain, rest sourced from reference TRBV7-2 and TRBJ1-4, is GAGVSQSPSNKVTEKGKDVELRCDPISGHTALYWYRQSLGQGLEFLIYFQGNSAPDKSGLPSDRFSAERTGGSVSTLTIQRTQQEDSAVYLCASSIRTGGDEKLFFGSGTQLSVL.

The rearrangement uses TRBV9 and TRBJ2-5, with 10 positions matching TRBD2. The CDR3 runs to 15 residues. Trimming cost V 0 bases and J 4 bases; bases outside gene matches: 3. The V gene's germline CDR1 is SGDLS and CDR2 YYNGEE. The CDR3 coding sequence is TGTGCCAGCAGCGTAGGGCTAGCGGGGGCAGAGACCCAGTACTTC. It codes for CASSVGLAGAETQYF.

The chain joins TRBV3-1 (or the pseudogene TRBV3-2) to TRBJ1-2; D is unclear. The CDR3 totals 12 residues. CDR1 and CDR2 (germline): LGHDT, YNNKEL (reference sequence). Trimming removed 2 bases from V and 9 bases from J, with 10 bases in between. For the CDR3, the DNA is TGTGCCAGCAGCCAAAACAGCCCGCGCTACACCTTC. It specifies CASSQNSPRYTF.

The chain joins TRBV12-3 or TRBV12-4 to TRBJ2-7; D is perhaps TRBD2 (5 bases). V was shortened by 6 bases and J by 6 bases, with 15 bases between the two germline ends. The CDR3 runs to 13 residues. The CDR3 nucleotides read TGTGCCAGCAGGACGGCCCGCCGGGGCGAGCAGTACTTC. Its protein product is CASRTARRGEQYF.

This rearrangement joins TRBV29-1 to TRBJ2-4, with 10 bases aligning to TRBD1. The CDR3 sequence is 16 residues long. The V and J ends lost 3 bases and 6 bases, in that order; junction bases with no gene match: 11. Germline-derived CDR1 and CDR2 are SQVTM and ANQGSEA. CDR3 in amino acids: CSVDSIGGTGVNIQYF. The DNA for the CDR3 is TGCAGCGTTGATAGTATAGGTGGGACAGGGGTAAACATTCAGTACTTC.

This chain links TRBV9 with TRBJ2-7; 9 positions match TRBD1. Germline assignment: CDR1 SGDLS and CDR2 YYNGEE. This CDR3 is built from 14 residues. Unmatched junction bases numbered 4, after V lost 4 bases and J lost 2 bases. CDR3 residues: CASSSDRGAYEQYF. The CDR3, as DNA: TGTGCCAGCAGCTCGGACAGGGGCGCCTACGAGCAGTACTTC. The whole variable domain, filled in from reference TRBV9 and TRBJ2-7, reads DSGVTQTPKHLITATGQRVTLRCSPRSGDLSVYWYQQSLDQGLQFLIQYYNGEERAKGNILERFSAQQFPDLHSELNLSSLELGDSALYFCASSSDRGAYEQYFGPGTRLTVT.

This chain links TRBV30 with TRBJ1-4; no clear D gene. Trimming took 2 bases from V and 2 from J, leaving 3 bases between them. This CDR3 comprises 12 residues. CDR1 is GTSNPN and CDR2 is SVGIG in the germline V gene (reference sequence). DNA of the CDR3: TGTGCCTGGAGTAGTACTAATGAAAAACTGTTTTTT. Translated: CAWSSTNEKLFF.

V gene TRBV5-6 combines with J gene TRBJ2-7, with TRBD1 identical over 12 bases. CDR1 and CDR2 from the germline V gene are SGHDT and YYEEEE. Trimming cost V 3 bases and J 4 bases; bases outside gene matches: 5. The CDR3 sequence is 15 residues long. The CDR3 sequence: CASSCPGQGAYEQYF. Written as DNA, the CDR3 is TGTGCCAGCAGCTGCCCGGGACAGGGGGCTTACGAGCAGTACTTC.

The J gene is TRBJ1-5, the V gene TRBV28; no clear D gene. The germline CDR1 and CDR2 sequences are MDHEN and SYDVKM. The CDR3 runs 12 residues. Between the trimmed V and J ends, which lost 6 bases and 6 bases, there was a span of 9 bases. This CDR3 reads CASRVLGQPQHF. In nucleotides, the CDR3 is TGTGCCAGCAGGGTCCTCGGTCAGCCCCAGCATTTT. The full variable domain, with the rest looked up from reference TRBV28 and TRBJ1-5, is DVKVTQSSRYLVKRTGEKVFLECVQDMDHENMFWYRQDPGLGLRLIYFSYDVKMKEKGDIPEGYSVSREKKERFSLILESASTNQTSMYLCASRVLGQPQHFGDGTRLSIL.

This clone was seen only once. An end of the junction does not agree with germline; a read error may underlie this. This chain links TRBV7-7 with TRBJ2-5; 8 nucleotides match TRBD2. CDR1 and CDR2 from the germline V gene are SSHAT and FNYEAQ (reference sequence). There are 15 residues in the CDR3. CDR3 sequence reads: CASSTGTRASETQYF. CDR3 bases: TGTGCTAGCAGCACAGGGACTAGGGCTTCAGAGACCCAGTACTTC.

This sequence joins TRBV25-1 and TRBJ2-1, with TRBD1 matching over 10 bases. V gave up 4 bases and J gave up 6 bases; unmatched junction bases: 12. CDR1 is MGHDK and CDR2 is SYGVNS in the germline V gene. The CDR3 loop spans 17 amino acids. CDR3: CASSGSRIGTGANEQFF. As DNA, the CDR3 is TGTGCCAGCAGTGGATCTCGGATAGGGACAGGGGCCAATGAGCAGTTCTTC.

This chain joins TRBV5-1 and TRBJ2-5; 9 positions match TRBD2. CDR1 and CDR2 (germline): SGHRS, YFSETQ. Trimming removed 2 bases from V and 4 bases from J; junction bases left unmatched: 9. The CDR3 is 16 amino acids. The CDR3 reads CASSLGLAFGGETQYF. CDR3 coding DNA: TGCGCCAGCAGCTTAGGACTAGCGTTTGGAGGAGAGACCCAGTACTTC.

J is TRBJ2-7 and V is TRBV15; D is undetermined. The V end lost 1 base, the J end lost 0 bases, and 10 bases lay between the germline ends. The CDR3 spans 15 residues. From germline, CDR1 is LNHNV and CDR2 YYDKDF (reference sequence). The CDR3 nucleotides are TGTGCCACCAGCAGAGTCCAGGCCGGCTCCTACGAGCAGTACTTC. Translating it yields CATSRVQAGSYEQYF.

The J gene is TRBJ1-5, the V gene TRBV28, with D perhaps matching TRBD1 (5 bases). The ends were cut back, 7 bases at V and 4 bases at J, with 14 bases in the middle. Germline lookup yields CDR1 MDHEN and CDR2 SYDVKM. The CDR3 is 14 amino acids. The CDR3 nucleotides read TGTGCCAGCATTGGGAGGGGTGGGAATCAGCCCCAGCATTTT. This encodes CASIGRGGNQPQHF.

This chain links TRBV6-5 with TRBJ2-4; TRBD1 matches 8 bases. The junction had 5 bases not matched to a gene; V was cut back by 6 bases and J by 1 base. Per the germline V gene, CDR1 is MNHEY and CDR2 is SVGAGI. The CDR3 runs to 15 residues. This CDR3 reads CASRSQGAAKNIQYF. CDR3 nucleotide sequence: TGTGCCAGCAGGAGTCAGGGGGCGGCCAAAAACATTCAGTACTTC.